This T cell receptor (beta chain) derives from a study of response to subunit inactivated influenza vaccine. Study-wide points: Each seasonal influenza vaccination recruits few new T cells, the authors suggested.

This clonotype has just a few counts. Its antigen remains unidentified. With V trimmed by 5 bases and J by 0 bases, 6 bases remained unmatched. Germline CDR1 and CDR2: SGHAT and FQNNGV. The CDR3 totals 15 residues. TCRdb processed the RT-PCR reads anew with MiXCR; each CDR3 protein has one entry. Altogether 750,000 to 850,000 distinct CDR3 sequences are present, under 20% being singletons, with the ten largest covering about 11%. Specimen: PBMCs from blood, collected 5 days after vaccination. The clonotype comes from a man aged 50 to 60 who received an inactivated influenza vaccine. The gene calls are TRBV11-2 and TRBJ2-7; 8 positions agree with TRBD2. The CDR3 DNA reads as TGTGCCAGCAGCCCGTCTAGCGGGCCCTCCTACGAGCAGTACTTC. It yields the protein CASSPSSGPSYEQYF.